The 24 T cell receptor beta chains in this list originate from one sample, sequenced in a study of blood T cell repertoires in COVID-19. Profiled with immunoSEQ multiplex PCR; TCRdb holds only in-frame clones, not every one. The table lists about 350,000 clones, roughly 87% of them singletons. Sample: peripheral blood. Receptor source: a woman aged 60-70 years with COVID-19, enrolled during active disease.

This chain connects TRBV3-1 (or the pseudogene TRBV3-2) to TRBJ1-3, with D uncertain. In germline, CDR1 is LGHDT, CDR2 YNNKEL (reference sequence). CDR3 length: 14 residues. The germline V and J ends were trimmed by 5 bases and 4 bases, with 12 bases remaining between them. CDR3 residues: CASSDIRGGNTIYF. The CDR3 nucleotides read TGTGCCAGCAGCGACATTCGGGGAGGAAACACCATATATTTT.

This chain uses TRBV28 with TRBJ1-2; no definite D call. V lost 5 bases and J 4 bases, leaving 17 bases between the germline ends. Germline CDR1 MDHEN, CDR2 SYDVKM. The CDR3 is 15 residues long. This CDR3 reads CASSLSVVLGYGYTF. The DNA for the CDR3 is TGTGCCAGCAGTCTCTCCGTGGTACTCGGCTATGGCTACACCTTC.

About this clone itself: The sample holds other DNA sequences that translate to the same CDR3. V is TRBV7-9 and J is TRBJ1-4; TRBD1 agrees at 7 bases. From germline, CDR1 is SEHNR and CDR2 FQNEAQ (reference sequence). CDR3 length: 14 residues. V dropped 5 bases and J dropped 5; count of bases not matched to a gene: 5. CDR3 amino acids: CASSLRQGNEKLFF. CDR3 DNA: TGTGCCAGCAGCCTAAGACAGGGCAATGAAAAACTGTTTTTT.

This clone was observed a few times. The J gene is TRBJ1-4, the V gene TRBV27; TRBD1 is a possible D gene (5 bases). Trimming pared 6 bases from V and 8 bases from J, leaving 22 bases between. Germline V CDR1 and CDR2: MNHEY, SMNVEV (reference sequence). The CDR3 has 16 amino acids. Here the CDR3 DNA reads TGTGCCAGCAGCTTCGCAGGGCCGGGCCGGGGGGAAAAACTGTTTTTT. Residues: CASSFAGPGRGEKLFF. The variable domain in full, with the rest retrieved from reference TRBV27 and TRBJ1-4, is EAQVTQNPRYLITVTGKKLTVTCSQNMNHEYMSWYRQDPGLGLRQIYYSMNVEVTDKGDVPEGYKVSRKEKRNFPLILESPSPNQTSLYFCASSFAGPGRGEKLFFGSGTQLSVL.

The chain combines TRBV3-1 (or the pseudogene TRBV3-2) with TRBJ1-4, with 9 bases matching TRBD1. Trimming took 0 bases from V and 6 from J; bases not matched to a gene: 2. The germline CDR1 and CDR2 sequences are LGHDT and YNNKEL (reference sequence). There are 15 residues in the CDR3. CDR3 loop: CASSQEQGAYEKLFF. CDR3 nucleotide sequence: TGTGCCAGCAGCCAAGAACAGGGGGCGTATGAAAAACTGTTTTTT.

In DNA, the CDR3 is TGTGCCACCTCATTGACAGGGTTCGACACTGAAGCTTTCTTT. Translating gives CATSLTGFDTEAFF. The rearrangement links TRBV6-5 to TRBJ1-1; TRBD1 matches at 7 bases. Germline values: CDR1 MNHEY, CDR2 SVGAGI. The length of the CDR3 is 14 residues. With 10 bases clipped from V and 3 bases from J, the junction kept 11 bases outside the gene matches.

This rearrangement joins TRBV6-4 to TRBJ1-1; 10 bases align to TRBD1. The CDR3 consists of 16 residues. Looked up from germline, CDR1 is MRHNA and CDR2 is SNTAGT. Losses at the gene ends were 4 bases for V and 6 bases for J; bases not matched to a gene: 11. CDR3 in amino acids: CASSALYGTGVSEAFF. The CDR3 DNA reads as TGTGCCAGCAGTGCTTTATACGGGACAGGGGTTTCTGAAGCTTTCTTT.

The CDR3: CASSSSGQGPYEQYF. Written as DNA, the CDR3 is TGTGCCAGCAGTTCCTCGGGACAGGGTCCCTACGAGCAGTACTTC. The chain recombines TRBV28 with TRBJ2-7; 9 positions match TRBD1. V gave up 4 bases and J gave up 2 bases; unmatched junction bases: 6. This CDR3 is built from 15 residues. CDR1 and CDR2 (germline): MDHEN, SYDVKM.

The V call is TRBV11-3, the J call TRBJ1-1; TRBD1 might be the D (5 bases). Germline CDR1 SGHNT, CDR2 YENEEA. V lost 1 base and J 4 bases, leaving 10 bases between the germline ends. This CDR3 is 14 amino acids long. The CDR3 sequence is CASSLGGASTEAFF. CDR3 sequence (DNA): TGTGCCAGCAGCTTAGGTGGGGCTAGCACTGAAGCTTTCTTT.

This chain links TRBV10-3 with TRBJ1-2; 11 nucleotides match TRBD1. The CDR3 sequence is 14 residues long. V trimming: 5 bases; J trimming: 7 bases; junction bases outside the gene matches: 6. CDR1 is ENHRY, CDR2 SYGVKD, per germline. The CDR3 coding sequence is TGTGCCATCAGTAGGACAGGGGGCGAATCTGGCTACACCTTC. Translated, it gives CAISRTGGESGYTF.

This chain joins TRBV6-6 and TRBJ1-1; TRBD1 might be the D (5 bases). This CDR3 spans 14 amino acids. V dropped 0 bases and J dropped 7 bases, with 12 bases sitting between them. Germline CDR1 and CDR2: MNHNY and SVGAGI (reference sequence). The CDR3 bases are TGTGCCAGCAGTTACTCGTCAGGGATTGGTGAAGCTTTCTTT. Its protein product is CASSYSSGIGEAFF.

In its sample, this clone was seen a few times. J is TRBJ1-4 and V is TRBV5-5; unclear D gene. The length of the CDR3 is 14 residues. Trimming took 0 bases from V and 0 from J, leaving 3 bases between them. CDR1 and CDR2 (germline): SGHKS, YYEKEE (reference sequence). CDR3 sequence (DNA): TGTGCCAGCAGCTTGGCAACAACTAATGAAAAACTGTTTTTT. This translates into CASSLATTNEKLFF.

The J gene is TRBJ1-1, the V gene TRBV5-1; D gene unclear. CDR1 and CDR2 (germline): SGHRS, YFSETQ. The V end was cut by 1 base, the J end by 5 bases, with 15 bases between. This CDR3 is built from 15 residues. The CDR3 loop is CASSLNPEGLTEAFF. DNA for the CDR3: TGCGCCAGCAGCTTGAACCCGGAGGGTCTGACTGAAGCTTTCTTT.

This clone was seen a single time. This chain links TRBV7-9 with TRBJ1-1; D gene unclear. The V and J ends lost 5 bases and 1 base respectively, with 11 bases between them. The CDR3 sequence is 14 residues long. Germline values: CDR1 SEHNR, CDR2 FQNEAQ (reference sequence). CDR3 sequence: CASSPPNANTEAFF. CDR3 bases: TGTGCCAGCAGCCCCCCTAACGCGAACACTGAAGCTTTCTTT. Full variable domain (rest looked up from reference TRBV7-9 and TRBJ1-1): DTGVSQNPRHKITKRGQNVTFRCDPISEHNRLYWYRQTLGQGPEFLTYFQNEAQLEKSRLLSDRFSAERPKGSFSTLEIQRTEQGDSAMYLCASSPPNANTEAFFGQGTRLTVV.

The genes are TRBV18 and TRBJ2-2; tentative D call: TRBD1 (5 bases). V was shortened by 0 bases and J by 0 bases, with 11 bases between the two germline ends. Looked up from germline, CDR1 is KGHSH and CDR2 is LQKENI. CDR3 length: 17 residues. CDR3 sequence (DNA): TGTGCCAGCTCACCACCTGGGGCAGTAGCGAACACCGGGGAGCTGTTTTTT. This translates into CASSPPGAVANTGELFF.

This clone was picked up one time. V and J are TRBV5-4 and TRBJ2-7, with 11 nucleotides matching TRBD2. The CDR3 has 14 amino acids. After removal of 6 bases from V and 4 bases from J, the junction contained 6 bases not matched to a gene. CDR1 SGHNT and CDR2 YYREEE come from the germline V gene (reference sequence). The DNA for the CDR3 is TGTGCCAGCAAAACTAGCGGGGGAACTTACGAGCAGTACTTC. It yields the protein CASKTSGGTYEQYF.

V and J are TRBV11-2 and TRBJ1-6; D unclear. This CDR3 is 14 amino acids long. From germline, CDR1 is SGHAT and CDR2 FQNNGV. Trimming shortened V by 1 base and J by 7 bases, and 8 bases separated the two germline ends. The CDR3, as DNA: TGTGCCAGCAGCTTAGTGGGCTTCAATTCACCCCTCCACTTT. This gives the protein CASSLVGFNSPLHF.

Comments on this clone: The sample contains more than one DNA sequence encoding this CDR3. The CDR3 region has the DNA TGTGCCAGCAGCTTAGGACAGAACACTGAAGCTTTCTTT. The encoded protein is CASSLGQNTEAFF. The V call is TRBV7-9, the J call TRBJ1-1, with D unclear. Germline values: CDR1 SEHNR, CDR2 FQNEAQ (reference sequence). Trimming removed 1 base from V and 1 base from J, with 4 bases in between. There are 13 residues in the CDR3.

The chain has TRBV5-1 and TRBJ1-2; D is ambiguous. This CDR3 is 11 amino acids long. Germline V gene data show CDR1 as SGHRS and CDR2 as YFSETQ. The V end was cut by 2 bases, the J end by 10 bases, with 9 bases between. CDR3 protein: CASSFQDNYTF. The CDR3 DNA sequence: TGCGCCAGCAGCTTTCAGGATAACTACACCTTC.

This chain links TRBV2 with TRBJ2-2; D is uncertain. In germline, CDR1 is SNHLY, CDR2 FYNNEI. V gave up 6 bases and J gave up 4 bases, with 6 bases separating them. CDR3 length: 12 amino acids. Here the CDR3 reads CASSDSTGELFF. For the CDR3, the DNA is TGTGCCAGCAGCGATAGCACCGGGGAGCTGTTTTTT.

The rearrangement joins TRBV6-5 to TRBJ2-2, with TRBD1 matching 7 bases. Germline V lookup: CDR1 MNHEY, CDR2 SVGAGI. Trimming cost V 6 bases and J 1 base; bases outside gene matches: 5. This CDR3 has 15 amino acids. For the CDR3, the DNA is TGTGCCAGCAGCCACCAGGGGGTGAACACCGGGGAGCTGTTTTTT. Translating it yields CASSHQGVNTGELFF.

The rearrangement joins TRBV7-9 to TRBJ1-1; weak D call: TRBD1 (5 bases). CDR1 and CDR2 (germline): SEHNR, FQNEAQ (reference sequence). This CDR3 spans 15 amino acids. The ends were cut back, 3 bases at V and 7 bases at J, with 18 bases in the middle. The CDR3 loop is CASSFNVQGGSEAFF. Here the CDR3 DNA reads TGTGCCAGCAGCTTTAATGTTCAGGGAGGGAGTGAAGCTTTCTTT.

The chain employs TRBV27 and TRBJ1-5; 8 positions match TRBD1. The CDR3 totals 15 residues. V was pared by 5 bases and J by 0 bases, with 3 bases of the junction left unmatched. Germline V gene data show CDR1 as MNHEY and CDR2 as SMNVEV (reference sequence). The chain's CDR3 is CASSTGTGSNQPQHF. Here the CDR3 DNA reads TGTGCCAGCAGTACCGGGACAGGTAGCAATCAGCCCCAGCATTTT.

The chain links TRBV5-1 to TRBJ1-2; maybe TRBD1 (6 bases). Germline-derived CDR1 and CDR2 are SGHRS and YFSETQ. V lost 4 bases to trimming and J lost 4 bases, with 11 bases between them. The CDR3 contains 13 residues. The CDR3 spells CASSPTGIYGYTF. The CDR3 DNA reads TGCGCCAGCAGCCCAACAGGGATCTATGGCTACACCTTC.